The 8 T cell receptor beta chains below were found in one sample sequenced in a study of T cell repertoires in cytomegalovirus infection. Using its own MiXCR run on the reads, TCRdb lists one record per CDR3 protein. The repertoire has more than 200,000 distinct CDR3 sequences, over 8% of them found once; the top ten carry over 12%. The sample was PBMCs. These receptor sequences come from a human donor in good health (CMV status not recorded). Some clones in this sample may be carry-over from other donors' samples.

The table lists this clonotype with a few counts. The V and J genes are TRBV4-1 and TRBJ2-6, with D perhaps matching TRBD2 (7 bases). This CDR3 is built from 18 residues. V lost 0 bases and J 3 bases, leaving 15 bases between the germline ends. The V gene's germline CDR1 is MGHRA and CDR2 YSYEKL. Written as DNA, the CDR3 is TGCGCCAGCAGCCAAGACCCCGACGGGGGGCTTGGGGCCAACGTCCTGACTTTC. This encodes CASSQDPDGGLGANVLTF.

This chain uses TRBV5-6 with TRBJ2-2; D remains unclear. There are 12 residues in the CDR3. Looked up from germline, CDR1 is SGHDT and CDR2 is YYEEEE. V gave up 6 bases and J gave up 4 bases, with 7 bases separating them. CDR3 bases: TGTGCCAGCAAGGAACCCACCGGGGAGCTGTTTTTT. Amino acid sequence: CASKEPTGELFF.

There are many counts of this clonotype. The chain is built from TRBV7-2 and TRBJ1-5; a possible D gene is TRBD1 (5 bases). This CDR3 is built from 14 residues. Germline values: CDR1 SGHTA, CDR2 FQGNSA. The V end was cut by 1 base, the J end by 6 bases, with 10 bases between. For the CDR3, the DNA is TGTGCCAGCAGCTTAGTTGGGGGTTTTCAGCCCCAGCATTTT. Protein sequence: CASSLVGGFQPQHF. Full variable domain (missing parts from reference TRBV7-2 and TRBJ1-5): GAGVSQSPSNKVTEKGKDVELRCDPISGHTALYWYRQSLGQGLEFLIYFQGNSAPDKSGLPSDRFSAERTGGSVSTLTIQRTQQEDSAVYLCASSLVGGFQPQHFGDGTRLSIL.

This clonotype came up a few times. The CDR3 DNA reads TGTGCCAGTAGTATTATTATAGGACAGCGAAGCAATCAGCCCCAGCATTTT. This gives the protein CASSIIIGQRSNQPQHF. The chain recombines TRBV19 with TRBJ1-5; D is perhaps TRBD1 (6 bases). Deletions cut 3 bases from V and 1 base from J, with 16 bases between. This CDR3 region has 17 residues. Germline V gene lookup returns CDR1 LNHDA and CDR2 SQIVND (reference sequence).

At least ten counts were recorded for this clonotype. The chain carries TRBV4-1 and TRBJ1-4; a possible D gene is TRBD1 (5 bases). CDR1 is MGHRA, CDR2 YSYEKL, per germline. The CDR3 loop spans 14 amino acids. V was clipped by 1 base and J by 8 bases, with 11 bases between them. The chain's CDR3 is CASSQARGREKLFF. As DNA, the CDR3 is TGCGCCAGCAGCCAAGCAAGGGGTCGAGAAAAACTGTTTTTT.

The chain employs TRBV20-1 and TRBJ2-7; 11 positions agree with TRBD1. J lost 4 bases, V lost 2 bases, and 7 bases had no gene match. Per germline, CDR1 DFQATT and CDR2 SNEGSKA (reference sequence). This CDR3 is built from 15 residues. CDR3: CSARPPGQGVYEQYF. Here the CDR3 DNA reads TGCAGTGCTAGACCTCCGGGACAGGGGGTTTACGAGCAGTACTTC.

The CDR3 spells CASRRDRGIDTQYF. In DNA, the CDR3 is TGTGCCAGCAGGAGGGACAGGGGGATAGATACGCAGTATTTT. The chain employs TRBV6-5 and TRBJ2-3; 11 bases fit TRBD1. Losses at the gene ends were 6 bases for V and 5 bases for J; bases not matched to a gene: 4. The CDR3 is 14 amino acids. CDR1 and CDR2 (germline): MNHEY, SVGAGI.

This clonotype was detected many times. The V call is TRBV7-8, the J call TRBJ2-3; 7 bases align to TRBD2. This CDR3 comprises 18 residues. The germline V gene encodes CDR1 SGHVS and CDR2 FQNEAQ. J was trimmed by 0 bases and V by 4 bases; bases with no gene match: 13. The CDR3 nucleotides are TGTGCCAGCAGCTCGCCACGATGGGAGGGAACTAGCACAGATACGCAGTATTTT. This encodes CASSSPRWEGTSTDTQYF.